The next 5 T cell receptor beta chains were all read from a single sample in a study of blood T cell repertoires in COVID-19 (dated by TCRdb to 2019 to 2021). Libraries were constructed by the immunoSEQ multiplex PCR assay. TCRdb carries this immuneACCESS record with in-frame sequences only. Its versions omit some clonotypes, under half of them owing to an unresolved V gene in the studies checked, with the rest unexplained. The sample has fewer than 500,000 clones on record, roughly 90% of them singletons. 0.7% to 1% of the sample is taken by the ten largest. Sequenced: peripheral blood. The receptors shown here come from a man younger than 35 with COVID-19, enrolled during active disease.

The chain is built from TRBV2 and TRBJ1-2; D is perhaps TRBD1 (6 bases). The CDR3 runs to 13 residues. Trimming removed 7 bases at V and 4 bases at J, with 13 bases between. From germline, CDR1 is SNHLY and CDR2 FYNNEI. The CDR3 sequence is CASIPGQSYGYTF. The DNA for the CDR3 is TGTGCCAGCATTCCCGGACAGAGCTATGGCTACACCTTC.

The genes are TRBV7-9 and TRBJ1-1; TRBD1 matches at 8 bases. Trimming took 5 bases from V and 3 from J; bases not matched to a gene: 8. This CDR3 is 15 amino acids long. The germline CDR1 and CDR2 sequences are SEHNR and FQNEAQ (reference sequence). The CDR3 nucleotides read TGTGCCAGCAGCCCCCACAGGGGGGAGGACACTGAAGCTTTCTTT. This translates into CASSPHRGEDTEAFF.

The chain is built from TRBV2 and TRBJ1-3, with a possible D match to TRBD1 (6 bases). The germline V gene encodes CDR1 SNHLY and CDR2 FYNNEI. Trimming took 5 bases from V and 0 from J, leaving 11 bases between them. This CDR3 is built from 15 residues. The CDR3 loop reads CASSRTEISGNTIYF. In nucleotides, the CDR3 is TGTGCCAGCAGTCGGACAGAAATCTCTGGAAACACCATATATTTT.

The chain employs TRBV5-6 and TRBJ1-3; D gene ambiguous. Germline assignment: CDR1 SGHDT and CDR2 YYEEEE. V dropped 3 bases and J dropped 9 bases, with 13 bases sitting between them. The CDR3 is 13 residues long. CDR3 DNA sequence: TGTGCCAGCAGCTCTGGGCCGCAAGGCACCATATATTTT. The encoded protein is CASSSGPQGTIYF.

In nucleotides, the CDR3 is TGTGCCAGCAGTGACTTGGCAGGGGGGTTCTATGGCTACACCTTC. Translating gives CASSDLAGGFYGYTF. V is TRBV6-4 and J is TRBJ1-2; TRBD1 matches 7 bases. After removal of 1 base from V and 4 bases from J, the junction contained 6 bases not matched to a gene. Germline V gene lookup returns CDR1 MRHNA and CDR2 SNTAGT. CDR3 size: 15 residues.